The rows below give T cell receptor beta chains drawn from one sample of a study of cytomegalovirus exposure and HLA in healthy donors. Generated by immunoSEQ multiplex PCR, the TCRdb table keeps only in-frame clones and is missing some. The sample consists of around 200,000 clones, roughly four fifths of them appearing once. Specimen: PBMCs. The source of these receptors is a man aged 50-59 years in good health and CMV-seronegative. The CDR3 runs from the conserved cysteine through the conserved F or W. The D gene is left open where the match is weak. Clone size appears in some rows only: once, few, many, or a class for an expanded clone.

j_call clone_size d_call v_call cdr3_nt cdr3_aa
TRBJ1-1 - - TRBV7-2 TGTGCCAGCAGCTCACAACCGAACACTGAAGCTTTCTTT CASSSQPNTEAFF
TRBJ1-2 once - TRBV9 TGTGCCAGCAGCGTAGTGGGTCCATCCGGGTACGGTGAGGGCTACACCTTC CASSVVGPSGYGEGYTF
TRBJ2-7 - TRBD1 TRBV28 TGTGCCAGCAGAAACCGGGACAGGGGCATGTACGAGCAGTACTTC CASRNRDRGMYEQYF
TRBJ2-2 - - TRBV28 TGTGCCAGCAAAGATAGACTTAACACCGGGGAGCTGTTTTTT CASKDRLNTGELFF
TRBJ2-5 - TRBD2 TRBV9 TGTGCCAGCAGCGTAGGACTAGCGGGGGTCCAAGAGACCCAGTACTTC CASSVGLAGVQETQYF
TRBJ1-1 - TRBD1 TRBV7-9 TGTGCCAGCAGCTTAGCCGGGACAGTGAACACTGAAGCTTTCTTT CASSLAGTVNTEAFF
TRBJ1-4 - TRBD1 TRBV2 TGTGCCAGCAACAAGCTGACAGGGGCAGGCGAAAAACTGTTTTTT CASNKLTGAGEKLFF
TRBJ1-1 - TRBD1 TRBV10-3 TGTGCCATCAGGGGTAATCCGGGACAGGTGAACACTGAAGCTTTCTTT CAIRGNPGQVNTEAFF
TRBJ1-3 - - TRBV15 TGTGCCACCAGGACGGGGAACACCATATATTTT CATRTGNTIYF
TRBJ2-3 - TRBD2 TRBV5-1 TGCGCCAGTAATAGCGGGGGGGCCGCGGATACGCAGTATTTT CASNSGGAADTQYF
TRBJ1-5 - - TRBV29-1 TGCAGCGTAGGACAGAATAGCAATCAGCCCCAGCATTTT CSVGQNSNQPQHF
TRBJ2-7 - TRBD2 TRBV30 TGTGCCTGGAGTGTATTTCCTAGCGGGAGCCCCAGCTCCTACGAGCAGTACTTC CAWSVFPSGSPSSYEQYF
TRBJ2-7 - TRBD1 TRBV2 TGTGCCAGCAGTGACCCGGGACAGCTAGTCTCCTACGAGCAGTACTTC CASSDPGQLVSYEQYF
TRBJ2-5 - TRBD2 TRBV6-1 TGTGCCAGCAGTGATAGAGGACTAGCGGGGGCAGAGACCCAGTACTTC CASSDRGLAGAETQYF
TRBJ2-7 - - TRBV19 TGTGCCAGTAGTATCTGGTACGGTGGGCTCACCTACGAGCAGTACTTC CASSIWYGGLTYEQYF
TRBJ1-1 - TRBD1 TRBV2 TGTGCCAGCATGGGACAGTTATTGAACACTGAAGCTTTCTTT CASMGQLLNTEAFF
TRBJ2-1 - TRBD2 TRBV5-5 TGTGCCAGCAGCCGGGGAGGGGAATACAATGAGCAGTTCTTC CASSRGGEYNEQFF
TRBJ2-7 - TRBD1 TRBV28 TGTGCCAGCAGTTCGCCGGGACAGGGGTTCTACGAGCAGTACTTC CASSSPGQGFYEQYF
TRBJ2-3 - - TRBV19 TGTGCCAGTAGTAATTGGAGAGTCGGCACAGATACGCAGTATTTT CASSNWRVGTDTQYF
TRBJ1-5 - - TRBV5-8 TGTGCCAGCAGCTCGGGTCAGCCCCAGCATTTT CASSSGQPQHF
TRBJ1-4 - - TRBV30 TGTGCCTGGAGTTCCGGGGAAAAACTGTTTTTT CAWSSGEKLFF
TRBJ2-7 few TRBD1 TRBV11-2 TGTGCCAGCAGTCCAACAGGGGGAGAGCAGTACTTC CASSPTGGEQYF